The 15 T cell receptor beta chains below come from one sample, sequenced in a study of blood T cell repertoires in COVID-19. Measured with immunoSEQ multiplex PCR; TCRdb has only the in-frame clones, and not every one. The sample consists of about 150,000 clones, approximately 87% of them appearing once. The sequencing input was peripheral blood. Source of these receptors: a man aged 45-65 years with active COVID-19.

V and J are TRBV5-4 and TRBJ1-1; maybe TRBD1 (6 bases). V lost 2 bases and J lost 8, with 10 bases in between. Germline loops: CDR1 SGHNT, CDR2 YYREEE (reference sequence). This CDR3 is 12 amino acids long. CDR3 amino acids: CASSLSQGEAFF. CDR3 sequence (DNA): TGTGCCAGCAGCTTATCACAGGGAGAAGCTTTCTTT.

This sequence joins TRBV11-2 and TRBJ2-1, with 10 bases matching TRBD2. The CDR3 runs to 15 residues. V was clipped by 4 bases and J by 4 bases; unmatched bases: 4. From germline, CDR1 is SGHAT and CDR2 FQNNGV. DNA for the CDR3: TGTGCCAGCAGCTATCTAGCGGGGGCATACAATGAGCAGTTCTTC. It codes for CASSYLAGAYNEQFF.

The chain carries TRBV19 and TRBJ1-1; 7 bases align to TRBD1. Germline-derived CDR1 and CDR2 are LNHDA and SQIVND (reference sequence). Unmatched junction bases numbered 17, after V lost 1 base and J lost 9 bases. The CDR3 is made up of 17 amino acids. CDR3 region: CASSIAKRGQGGLQAFF. CDR3 coding DNA: TGTGCCAGTAGTATAGCGAAGAGGGGCCAGGGGGGCCTTCAAGCTTTCTTT.

This chain joins TRBV7-2 and TRBJ2-3; the D is unclear. The CDR3 is 14 residues long. Germline loops: CDR1 SGHTA, CDR2 FQGNSA. With 4 bases removed from V and 0 bases from J, the gap between germline ends came to 8 bases. CDR3: CASSSSSSTDTQYF. The CDR3 DNA is TGTGCCAGCAGCTCCTCCTCTAGCACAGATACGCAGTATTTT.

Written as DNA, the CDR3 is TGTGCCAGCAGCCAAGATAGGGCAGGGATGGGAAACATTCAGTACTTC. It translates to CASSQDRAGMGNIQYF. The chain couples TRBV3-1 (or the pseudogene TRBV3-2) to TRBJ2-4; D might be TRBD1 (5 bases). This CDR3 spans 16 amino acids. Germline V CDR1 and CDR2: LGHDT, YNNKEL (reference sequence). The germline V and J ends were trimmed by 0 bases and 6 bases, with 15 bases remaining between them.

The chain is built from TRBV7-2 and TRBJ1-1; D is possibly TRBD1 (5 bases). The germline gives CDR1 SGHTA, CDR2 FQGNSA. This CDR3 spans 14 amino acids. V dropped 3 bases and J dropped 4 bases, with 12 bases sitting between them. In DNA form, the CDR3 reads TGTGCCAGCAGCTTGAAGGGGCAAGGCACTGAAGCTTTCTTT. Translating it yields CASSLKGQGTEAFF.

V is TRBV5-1 and J is TRBJ2-5; tentative D call: TRBD2 (6 bases). The CDR3 loop spans 15 amino acids. The V and J ends lost 0 bases and 5 bases respectively, with 14 bases between them. Germline CDR1 SGHRS, CDR2 YFSETQ. The CDR3 protein is CASSLDVGRGETQYF. CDR3 nucleotide sequence: TGCGCCAGCAGCTTGGACGTTGGACGGGGGGAGACCCAGTACTTC.

This chain links TRBV7-2 with TRBJ2-3, with 8 bases aligning to TRBD2. The CDR3 extends over 15 amino acids. Looked up from germline, CDR1 is SGHTA and CDR2 is FQGNSA. The junction had 3 bases not matched to a gene; V was cut back by 4 bases and J by 0 bases. The CDR3 loop is CASSSSGGSTDTQYF. The CDR3 DNA sequence: TGTGCCAGCAGCTCCTCGGGGGGGAGCACAGATACGCAGTATTTT.

The chain carries TRBV6-5 and TRBJ2-7, with 7 bases matching TRBD2. After removal of 7 bases from V and 3 bases from J, the junction contained 6 bases not matched to a gene. This CDR3 is 13 amino acids long. Germline values: CDR1 MNHEY, CDR2 SVGAGI. The CDR3 loop is CASTRGGGYEQYF. CDR3 nucleotides: TGTGCCAGCACCCGAGGCGGGGGCTACGAGCAGTACTTC.

V and J are TRBV19 and TRBJ1-2; TRBD1 is a possible D gene (5 bases). CDR1 is LNHDA, CDR2 SQIVND, per germline (reference sequence). The CDR3 has 12 amino acids. Trimming left V 1 base short and J 8 bases short, with 8 bases between. The CDR3: CASSIGGAGYTF. CDR3 DNA sequence: TGTGCCAGTAGTATAGGGGGCGCCGGCTACACCTTC.

The J gene is TRBJ2-2, the V gene TRBV6-5; D unclear. CDR3 length: 14 amino acids. Germline V gene sequence: CDR1 MNHEY, CDR2 SVGAGI. The V and J ends lost 0 bases and 7 bases respectively, with 9 bases between them. CDR3 nucleotides: TGTGCCAGCAGTTACTCGACCGGAGTCGGGGAGCTGTTTTTT. It translates to CASSYSTGVGELFF.

The rearrangement joins TRBV4-1 to TRBJ2-7, with 7 bases that match TRBD1. CDR1 is MGHRA and CDR2 is YSYEKL in the germline V gene. V shed 4 bases, J shed 0 bases, and the junction held 3 bases outside the gene matches. CDR3 length equals 14 residues. This CDR3 reads CASSPGQYSYEQYF. The CDR3 nucleotides read TGCGCCAGCAGCCCGGGACAGTACTCCTACGAGCAGTACTTC.

This clone was seen a single time. The chain recombines TRBV12-3 or TRBV12-4 with TRBJ1-2; D not certain. The CDR3 runs 11 residues. Deletions cut 6 bases from V and 5 bases from J, with 7 bases between. CDR3 bases: TGTGCCAGCAGCCGGGAGTATGGCTACACCTTC. It specifies CASSREYGYTF.

Of note for this clone: This same CDR3 is encoded by further DNA sequences in the sample. This chain connects TRBV7-2 to TRBJ2-7; 9 bases match TRBD1. V lost 5 bases to trimming and J lost 4 bases; unmatched junction nucleotides: 3. Germline V gene data show CDR1 as SGHTA and CDR2 as FQGNSA. The CDR3 is 13 amino acids. Here the CDR3 reads CASSEQGAYEQYF. The CDR3, as DNA: TGTGCCAGCAGCGAACAGGGGGCGTACGAGCAGTACTTC.

This clone was counted a single time. The chain uses TRBV28 and TRBJ1-1; D is undetermined. Trimming pared 2 bases from V and 1 base from J, leaving 5 bases between. Germline V lookup: CDR1 MDHEN, CDR2 SYDVKM. This CDR3 is 13 amino acids long. The CDR3 reads CASSLGGNTEAFF. The CDR3 region has the DNA TGTGCCAGCAGTTTAGGAGGGAACACTGAAGCTTTCTTT.